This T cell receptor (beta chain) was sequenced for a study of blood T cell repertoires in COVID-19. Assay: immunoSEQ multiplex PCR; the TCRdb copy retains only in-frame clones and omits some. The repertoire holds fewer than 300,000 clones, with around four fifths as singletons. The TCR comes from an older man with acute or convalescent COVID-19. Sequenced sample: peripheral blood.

The CDR3 region is CASHPSTENYGYTF. CDR3 coding DNA: TGTGCCAGCCATCCGAGTACAGAAAACTATGGCTACACCTTC. The rearrangement joins TRBV28 to TRBJ1-2, with D unresolved. The CDR3 is made up of 14 amino acids. V was shortened by 8 bases and J by 2 bases, with 15 bases between the two germline ends. Germline-derived CDR1 and CDR2 are MDHEN and SYDVKM.